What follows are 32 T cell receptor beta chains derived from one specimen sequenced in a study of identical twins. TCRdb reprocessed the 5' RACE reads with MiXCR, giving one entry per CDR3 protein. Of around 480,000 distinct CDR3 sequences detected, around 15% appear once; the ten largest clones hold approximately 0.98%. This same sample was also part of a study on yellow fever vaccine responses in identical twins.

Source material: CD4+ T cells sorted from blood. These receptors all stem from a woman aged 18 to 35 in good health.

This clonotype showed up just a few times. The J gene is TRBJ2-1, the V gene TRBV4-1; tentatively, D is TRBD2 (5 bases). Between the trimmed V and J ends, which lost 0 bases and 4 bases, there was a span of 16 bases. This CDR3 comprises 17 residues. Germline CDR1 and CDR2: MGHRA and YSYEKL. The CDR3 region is CASSQEIPGLLYNEQFF. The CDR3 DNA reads TGCGCCAGCAGCCAAGAGATACCGGGATTACTATACAATGAGCAGTTCTTC.

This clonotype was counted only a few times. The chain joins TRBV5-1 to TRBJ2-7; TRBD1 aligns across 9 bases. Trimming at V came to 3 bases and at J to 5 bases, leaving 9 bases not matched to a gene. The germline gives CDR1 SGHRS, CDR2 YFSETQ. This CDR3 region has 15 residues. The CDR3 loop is CASSWGQTGGDEQYF. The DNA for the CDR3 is TGCGCCAGCAGCTGGGGCCAGACAGGGGGAGACGAGCAGTACTTC.

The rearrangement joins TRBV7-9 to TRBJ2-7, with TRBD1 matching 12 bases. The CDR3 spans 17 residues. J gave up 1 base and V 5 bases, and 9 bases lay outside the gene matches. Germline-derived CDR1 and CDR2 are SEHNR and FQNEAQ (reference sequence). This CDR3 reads CASSEGQGAHFSYEQYF. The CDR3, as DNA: TGTGCCAGCAGCGAGGGACAGGGGGCCCATTTTTCCTACGAGCAGTACTTC.

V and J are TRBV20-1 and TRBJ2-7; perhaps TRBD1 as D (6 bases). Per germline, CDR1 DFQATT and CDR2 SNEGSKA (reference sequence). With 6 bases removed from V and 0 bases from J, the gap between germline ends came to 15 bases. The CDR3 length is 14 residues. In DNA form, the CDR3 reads TGCAGTGCCCTCGGACAGAGGAGCTCCTACGAGCAGTACTTC. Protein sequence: CSALGQRSSYEQYF.

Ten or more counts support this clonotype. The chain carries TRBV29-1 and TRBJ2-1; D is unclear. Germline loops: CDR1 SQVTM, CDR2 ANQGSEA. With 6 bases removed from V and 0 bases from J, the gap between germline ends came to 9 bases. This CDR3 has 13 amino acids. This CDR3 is CSVDDGSYNEQFF. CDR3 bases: TGCAGCGTCGACGATGGCTCCTACAATGAGCAGTTCTTC.

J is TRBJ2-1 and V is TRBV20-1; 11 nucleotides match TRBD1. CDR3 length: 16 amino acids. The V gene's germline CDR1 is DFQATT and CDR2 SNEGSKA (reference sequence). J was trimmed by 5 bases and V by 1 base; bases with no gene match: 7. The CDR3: CSARGRGQGENNEQFF. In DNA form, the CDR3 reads TGCAGTGCTAGAGGGAGGGGACAGGGGGAGAACAATGAGCAGTTCTTC.

Here the CDR3 reads CAICSPRLAGRIDNEQFF. CDR3 in DNA: TGTGCCATCTGCTCCCCCCGTTTAGCGGGCCGAATAGACAATGAGCAGTTCTTC. This sequence joins TRBV12-3 or TRBV12-4 and TRBJ2-1; TRBD2 matches 7 bases. J lost 5 bases, V lost 10 bases, and 23 bases had no gene match. The CDR3 extends over 18 amino acids.

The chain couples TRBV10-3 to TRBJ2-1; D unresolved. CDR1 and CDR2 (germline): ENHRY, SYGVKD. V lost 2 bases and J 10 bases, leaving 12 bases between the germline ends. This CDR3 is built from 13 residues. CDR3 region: CAISENLGYEQFF. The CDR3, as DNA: TGTGCCATCAGTGAGAACCTGGGATACGAGCAGTTCTTC.

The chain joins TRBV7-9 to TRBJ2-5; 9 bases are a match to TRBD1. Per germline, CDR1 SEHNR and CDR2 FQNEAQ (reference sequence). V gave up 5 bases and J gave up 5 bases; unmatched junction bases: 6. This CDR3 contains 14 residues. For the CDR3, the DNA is TGTGCCAGCAGCAGGACAGGGGCGTCGGAGACCCAGTACTTC. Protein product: CASSRTGASETQYF.

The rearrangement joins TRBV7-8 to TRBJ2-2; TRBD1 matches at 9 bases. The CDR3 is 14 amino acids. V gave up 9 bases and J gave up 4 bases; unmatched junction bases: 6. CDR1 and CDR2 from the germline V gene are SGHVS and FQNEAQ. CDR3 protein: CASTGTGITGELFF. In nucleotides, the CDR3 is TGTGCCAGTACCGGGACAGGGATCACCGGGGAGCTGTTTTTT.

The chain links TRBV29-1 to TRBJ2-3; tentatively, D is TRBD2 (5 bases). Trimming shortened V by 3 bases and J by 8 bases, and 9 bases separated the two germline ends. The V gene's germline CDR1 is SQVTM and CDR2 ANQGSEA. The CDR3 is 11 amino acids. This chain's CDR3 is CSVEVTTTQYF. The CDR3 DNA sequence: TGCAGCGTTGAGGTGACTACTACGCAGTATTTT.

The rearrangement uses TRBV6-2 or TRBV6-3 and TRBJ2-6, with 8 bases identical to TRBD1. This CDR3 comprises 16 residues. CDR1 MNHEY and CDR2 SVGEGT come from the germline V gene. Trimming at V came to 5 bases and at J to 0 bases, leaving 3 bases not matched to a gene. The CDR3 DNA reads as TGTGCCAGCAGTATGGACAGGGACTCTGGGGCCAACGTCCTGACTTTC. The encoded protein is CASSMDRDSGANVLTF.

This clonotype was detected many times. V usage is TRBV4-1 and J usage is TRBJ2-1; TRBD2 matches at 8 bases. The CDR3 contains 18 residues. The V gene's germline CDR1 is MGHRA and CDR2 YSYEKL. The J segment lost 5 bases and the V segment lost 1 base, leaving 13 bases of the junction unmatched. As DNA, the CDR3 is TGCGCCAGCAGCCAAGTGGACATGGGGATAGCGGGAAACAATGAGCAGTTCTTC. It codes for CASSQVDMGIAGNNEQFF.

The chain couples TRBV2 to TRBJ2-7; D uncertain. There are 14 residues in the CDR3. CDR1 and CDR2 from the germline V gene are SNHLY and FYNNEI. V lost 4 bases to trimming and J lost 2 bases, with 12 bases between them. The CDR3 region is CASSVKGRPYEQYF. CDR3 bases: TGTGCCAGCAGTGTGAAGGGCAGACCCTACGAGCAGTACTTC.

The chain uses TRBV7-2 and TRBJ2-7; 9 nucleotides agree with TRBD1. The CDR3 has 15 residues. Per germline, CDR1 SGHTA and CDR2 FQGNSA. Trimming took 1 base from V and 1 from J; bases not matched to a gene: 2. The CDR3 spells CASSLEDRGSYEQYF. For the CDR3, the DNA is TGTGCCAGCAGCTTAGAGGACAGGGGATCCTACGAGCAGTACTTC.

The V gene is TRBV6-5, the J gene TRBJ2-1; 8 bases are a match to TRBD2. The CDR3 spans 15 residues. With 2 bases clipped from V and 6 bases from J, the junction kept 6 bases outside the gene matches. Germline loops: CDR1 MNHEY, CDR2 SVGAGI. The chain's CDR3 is CASSYIRGGRNEQFF. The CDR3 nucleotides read TGTGCCAGCAGTTACATACGGGGGGGCCGCAATGAGCAGTTCTTC.

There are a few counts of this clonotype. The chain's CDR3 is CASSLGFNGDVETQYF. CDR3 nucleotide sequence: TGTGCCAGCAGCTTAGGATTTAACGGGGATGTGGAGACCCAGTACTTC. V and J are TRBV11-2 and TRBJ2-5; D possibly corresponds to TRBD2 (5 bases). From germline, CDR1 is SGHAT and CDR2 FQNNGV. This CDR3 is built from 16 residues. V lost 1 base and J 5 bases, leaving 17 bases between the germline ends.

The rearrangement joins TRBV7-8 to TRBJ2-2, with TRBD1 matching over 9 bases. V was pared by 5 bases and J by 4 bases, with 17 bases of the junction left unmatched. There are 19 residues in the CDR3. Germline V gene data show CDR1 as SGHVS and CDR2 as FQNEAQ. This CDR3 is CASSPTGQGLGGVTGELFF. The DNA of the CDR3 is TGTGCCAGCAGCCCAACGGGACAGGGCTTAGGTGGGGTCACCGGGGAGCTGTTTTTT.

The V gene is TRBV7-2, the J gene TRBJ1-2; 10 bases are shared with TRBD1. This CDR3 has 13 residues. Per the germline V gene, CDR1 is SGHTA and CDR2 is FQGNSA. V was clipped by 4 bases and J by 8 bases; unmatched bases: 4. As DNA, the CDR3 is TGTGCCAGCAGCTCAGACAGGGGGCTAGGCTACACCTTC. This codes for CASSSDRGLGYTF.

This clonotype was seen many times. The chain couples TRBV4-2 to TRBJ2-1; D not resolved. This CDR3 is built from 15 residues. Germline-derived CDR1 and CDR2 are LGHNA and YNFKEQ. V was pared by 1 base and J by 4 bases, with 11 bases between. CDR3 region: CASSQVAVVYNEQFF. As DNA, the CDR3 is TGTGCCAGCAGCCAAGTCGCCGTAGTATACAATGAGCAGTTCTTC.

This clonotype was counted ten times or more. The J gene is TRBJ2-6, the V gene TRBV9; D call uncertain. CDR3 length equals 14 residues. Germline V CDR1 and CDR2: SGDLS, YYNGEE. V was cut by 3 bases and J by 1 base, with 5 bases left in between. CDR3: CASSAKSGANVLTF. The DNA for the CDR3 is TGTGCCAGCAGCGCAAAGTCTGGGGCCAACGTCCTGACTTTC.

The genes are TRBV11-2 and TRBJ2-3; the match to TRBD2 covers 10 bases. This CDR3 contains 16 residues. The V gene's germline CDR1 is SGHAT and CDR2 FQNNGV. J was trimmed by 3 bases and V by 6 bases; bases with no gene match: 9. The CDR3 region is CASRALAGSLTDTQYF. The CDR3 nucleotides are TGTGCCAGCAGAGCACTAGCGGGGTCTCTGACAGATACGCAGTATTTT.

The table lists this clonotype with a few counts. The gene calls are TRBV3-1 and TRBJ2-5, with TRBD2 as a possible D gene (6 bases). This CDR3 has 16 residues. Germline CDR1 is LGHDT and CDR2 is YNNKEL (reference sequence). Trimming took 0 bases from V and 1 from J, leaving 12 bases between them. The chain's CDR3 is CASSQDLLAGQETQYF. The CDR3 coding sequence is TGTGCCAGCAGCCAAGATCTACTAGCTGGCCAAGAGACCCAGTACTTC.

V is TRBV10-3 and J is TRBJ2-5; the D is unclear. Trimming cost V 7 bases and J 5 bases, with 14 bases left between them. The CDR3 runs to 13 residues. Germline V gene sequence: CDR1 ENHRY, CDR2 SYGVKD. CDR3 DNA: TGTGCCATCACAGCACAACCCGGGGAGACCCAGTACTTC. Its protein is CAITAQPGETQYF.

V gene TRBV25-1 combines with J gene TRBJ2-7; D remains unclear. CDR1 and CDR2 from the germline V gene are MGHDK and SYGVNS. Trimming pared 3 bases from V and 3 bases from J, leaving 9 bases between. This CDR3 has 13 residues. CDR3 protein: CASSDGQIYEQYF. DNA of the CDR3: TGTGCCAGCAGTGATGGGCAGATCTACGAGCAGTACTTC.

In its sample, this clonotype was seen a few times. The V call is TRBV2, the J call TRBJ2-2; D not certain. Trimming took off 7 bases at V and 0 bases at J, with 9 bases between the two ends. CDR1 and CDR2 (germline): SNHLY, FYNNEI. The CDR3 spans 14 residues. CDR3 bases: TGTGCCAGCAAAAGAACCGCGAACACCGGGGAGCTGTTTTTT. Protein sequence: CASKRTANTGELFF.

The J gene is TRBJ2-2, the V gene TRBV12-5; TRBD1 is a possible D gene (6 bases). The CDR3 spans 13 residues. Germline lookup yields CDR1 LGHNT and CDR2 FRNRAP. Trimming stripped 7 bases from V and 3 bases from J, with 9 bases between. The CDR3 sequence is CASESGDTGELFF. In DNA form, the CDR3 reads TGTGCTAGTGAGTCAGGGGACACCGGGGAGCTGTTTTTT.

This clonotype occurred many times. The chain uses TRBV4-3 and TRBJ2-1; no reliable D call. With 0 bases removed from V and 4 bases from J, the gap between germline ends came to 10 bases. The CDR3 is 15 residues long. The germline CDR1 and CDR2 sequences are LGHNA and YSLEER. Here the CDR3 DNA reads TGCGCCAGCAGCCAAGATTATGGCTTATACAATGAGCAGTTCTTC. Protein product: CASSQDYGLYNEQFF.

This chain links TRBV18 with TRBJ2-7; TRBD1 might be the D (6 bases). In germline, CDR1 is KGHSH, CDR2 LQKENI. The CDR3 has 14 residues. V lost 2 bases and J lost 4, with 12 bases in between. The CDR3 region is CASSPGTTYYEQYF. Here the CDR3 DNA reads TGTGCCAGCTCACCAGGGACAACCTATTACGAGCAGTACTTC.

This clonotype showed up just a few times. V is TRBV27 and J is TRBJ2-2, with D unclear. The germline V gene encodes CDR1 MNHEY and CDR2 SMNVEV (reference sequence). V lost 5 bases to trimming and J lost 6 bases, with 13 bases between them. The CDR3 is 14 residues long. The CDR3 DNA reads TGTGCCAGCAGTCCCAGAACGTTATCCGGGGAGCTGTTTTTT. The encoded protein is CASSPRTLSGELFF.

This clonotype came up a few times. This CDR3 reads CASSYGSRRAGYEQYF. CDR3 in DNA: TGTGCCAGCAGTTACGGCTCTCGGCGGGCAGGATACGAGCAGTACTTC. The chain uses TRBV6-5 and TRBJ2-7; possibly TRBD2 for D (5 bases). V was trimmed by 2 bases and J by 4 bases, leaving 18 bases between them. This CDR3 has 16 amino acids. Germline V gives CDR1 MNHEY, CDR2 SVGAGI.

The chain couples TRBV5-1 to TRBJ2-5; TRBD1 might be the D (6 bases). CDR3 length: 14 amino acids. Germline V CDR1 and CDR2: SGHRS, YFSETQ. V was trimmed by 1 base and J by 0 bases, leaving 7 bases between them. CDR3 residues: CASSLRDNQETQYF. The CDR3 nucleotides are TGCGCCAGCAGCTTGCGGGACAACCAAGAGACCCAGTACTTC.